Presented here are 10 T cell receptor beta chains from one specimen sequenced in a study of spatial heterogeneity in lung cancer. Time point indicated: sample taken at primary tumor resection. TCRdb called the 5' RACE reads again in MiXCR, with one record for every CDR3 protein. The sample lists about 27,000 distinct CDR3 sequences, 6.5% to 8% occurring once. The input for sequencing was PBMCs, taken at surgery. These receptors all come from a male donor with early-stage non-small cell lung cancer.

In its sample, this clonotype ranks as medium-sized. The chain has TRBV5-1 and TRBJ2-7, with a weak D call TRBD1 (5 bases). The CDR3 has 13 amino acids. Trimming pared 8 bases from V and 5 bases from J, leaving 17 bases between. Germline V gene data show CDR1 as SGHRS and CDR2 as YFSETQ. CDR3 sequence reads: CASAWAGSDEQYF. The DNA of the CDR3 is TGCGCCAGTGCCTGGGCAGGGTCAGACGAGCAGTACTTC.

This clonotype was seen ten or more times. The V and J genes are TRBV7-2 and TRBJ2-1, with a weak D call TRBD1 (6 bases). V dropped 7 bases and J dropped 4 bases, with 14 bases sitting between them. The germline V gene has CDR1 SGHTA and CDR2 FQGNSA. The CDR3 runs 14 residues. CDR3 sequence: CASTLGAAYNEQFF. The DNA of the CDR3 is TGTGCCAGCACCCTGGGGGCCGCTTACAATGAGCAGTTCTTC.

The V and J genes are TRBV3-1 and TRBJ1-2, with 7 bases aligning to TRBD1. CDR3 length: 15 amino acids. Unmatched junction bases numbered 6, after V lost 5 bases and J lost 0 bases. Germline values: CDR1 LGHDT, CDR2 YNNKEL (reference sequence). The CDR3 loop reads CASSFRQGANYGYTF. The CDR3 DNA reads TGTGCCAGCAGCTTTCGACAGGGAGCTAACTATGGCTACACCTTC.

This rearrangement joins TRBV3-1 to TRBJ1-1; D gene uncertain. CDR3 size: 13 residues. Germline V gene data show CDR1 as LGHDT and CDR2 as YNNKEL (reference sequence). V was clipped by 2 bases and J by 5 bases, with 9 bases between them. This CDR3 is CASSQLSGTEAFF. The CDR3, as DNA: TGTGCCAGCAGCCAACTGAGTGGGACTGAAGCTTTCTTT. Together with reference TRBV3-1 and TRBJ1-1, the CDR3 gives the full variable domain: DTAVSQTPKYLVTQMGNDKSIKCEQNLGHDTMYWYKQDSKKFLKIMFSYNNKELIINETVPNRFSPKSPDKAHLNLHINSLELGDSAVYFCASSQLSGTEAFFGQGTRLTVV.

This clonotype has only a few counts. The chain recombines TRBV7-9 with TRBJ2-2; D remains ambiguous. V lost 2 bases and J lost 1, with 14 bases in between. Germline-derived CDR1 and CDR2 are SEHNR and FQNEAQ (reference sequence). CDR3 length: 17 amino acids. CDR3: CASSLTAQHQNTGELFF. In DNA, the CDR3 is TGTGCCAGCAGCTTAACAGCCCAGCACCAGAACACCGGGGAGCTGTTTTTT.

There are many counts of this clonotype. V and J are TRBV5-1 and TRBJ2-1; D might be TRBD1 (7 bases). The CDR3 has 16 amino acids. V was trimmed by 2 bases and J by 0 bases, leaving 12 bases between them. Germline values: CDR1 SGHRS, CDR2 YFSETQ. The CDR3 region has the DNA TGCGCCAGCAGCTTAGGAGGGGGCCTCTCCTACAATGAGCAGTTCTTC. It encodes CASSLGGGLSYNEQFF.

This clonotype was seen ten or more times. CDR3 nucleotides: TGTGCTAGTGGTTTGGTAGGCTCGGGAATCTCTGGAAACACCATATATTTT. This encodes CASGLVGSGISGNTIYF. V and J are TRBV12-5 and TRBJ1-3; no clear D. The germline V gene encodes CDR1 LGHNT and CDR2 FRNRAP. There are 17 residues in the CDR3. V was clipped by 0 bases and J by 0 bases, with 12 bases between them.

This clonotype was seen at least ten times. This chain joins TRBV28 and TRBJ2-7; possible D gene TRBD1, 6 bases. V gave up 6 bases and J gave up 6 bases, with 15 bases separating them. The CDR3 is made up of 13 amino acids. CDR1 and CDR2 (germline): MDHEN, SYDVKM. The CDR3: CASSKQGIREQYF. CDR3 DNA: TGTGCCAGCAGCAAACAGGGAATTCGCGAGCAGTACTTC. Combining the CDR3 with reference TRBV28 and TRBJ2-7 gives the whole variable domain DVKVTQSSRYLVKRTGEKVFLECVQDMDHENMFWYRQDPGLGLRLIYFSYDVKMKEKGDIPEGYSVSREKKERFSLILESASTNQTSMYLCASSKQGIREQYFGPGTRLTVT.

The chain has TRBV6-6 and TRBJ2-7, with D perhaps matching TRBD1 or TRBD2 (5 bases each). Germline CDR1 reads MNHNY; CDR2 reads SVGAGI (reference sequence). V lost 8 bases to trimming and J lost 6 bases, with 20 bases between them. The CDR3 has 14 residues. The CDR3 reads CASSDGTGLGEQYV. In DNA form, the CDR3 reads TGTGCCAGCTCTGACGGGACGGGGCTTGGCGAGCAGTACGTC.

Ten or more counts support this clonotype. V usage is TRBV5-1 and J usage is TRBJ2-5; a possible D gene is TRBD2 (7 bases). The CDR3 totals 15 residues. Trimming left V 0 bases short and J 2 bases short, with 11 bases between. Looked up from germline, CDR1 is SGHRS and CDR2 is YFSETQ. The CDR3: CASSLGRGAQETQYF. CDR3 DNA: TGCGCCAGCAGCTTGGGACGGGGGGCGCAAGAGACCCAGTACTTC. Full variable domain (remainder filled in from reference TRBV5-1 and TRBJ2-5): KAGVTQTPRYLIKTRGQQVTLSCSPISGHRSVSWYQQTPGQGLQFLFEYFSETQRNKGNFPGRFSGRQFSNSRSEMNVSTLELGDSALYLCASSLGRGAQETQYFGPGTRLLVL.